This section outlines one T cell receptor (beta chain) sequence together with its context. The antigen is unknown. This record belongs to a study of T cells in Graves' hyperthyroidism and ophthalmopathy. The CDR3 regions of TCR beta were amplified from RNA transcripts. The TCR CDR3 was amplified in a first-round RT-PCR using the HTBI primer set. MiXCR, applied by TCRdb to the multiplex PCR reads, yields one record per CDR3 protein. Of hundreds of thousands of distinct CDR3 sequences listed, 46% are singletons. Germline-derived CDR1 and CDR2 are KGHDR and SFDVKD. The CDR3 totals 14 residues. The trim removed 11 bases at V and 5 bases at J, leaving 11 bases unmatched. General observations from the study: Appearing also in blood were most of the thyroid clonotypes expanded above 0.001.

Sequenced: peripheral blood or thyroid tissue (not recorded which). V gene TRBV24-1 combines with J gene TRBJ1-5; 7 nucleotides match TRBD1. The TCR originated in a young woman with Graves' hyperthyroidism. The CDR3 coding sequence is TGTGCCAGCAGGCGACAGGGAAGGGATCAGCCCCAGCATTTT. This sequence encodes CASRRQGRDQPQHF.